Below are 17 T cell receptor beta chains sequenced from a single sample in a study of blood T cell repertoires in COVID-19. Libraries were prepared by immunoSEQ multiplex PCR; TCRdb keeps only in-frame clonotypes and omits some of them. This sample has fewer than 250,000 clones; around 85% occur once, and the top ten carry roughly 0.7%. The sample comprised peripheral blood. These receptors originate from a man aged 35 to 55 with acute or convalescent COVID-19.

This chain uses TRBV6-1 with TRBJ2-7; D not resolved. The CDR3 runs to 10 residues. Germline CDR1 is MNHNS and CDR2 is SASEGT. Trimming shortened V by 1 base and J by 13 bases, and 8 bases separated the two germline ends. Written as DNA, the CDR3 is TGTGCCAGCAGTGAAGTTTTACTTTACTTC. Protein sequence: CASSEVLLYF.

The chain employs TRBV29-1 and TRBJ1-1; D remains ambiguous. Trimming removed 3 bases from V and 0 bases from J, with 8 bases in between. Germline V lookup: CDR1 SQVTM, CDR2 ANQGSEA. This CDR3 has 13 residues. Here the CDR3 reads CSVEAGMNTEAFF. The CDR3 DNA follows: TGCAGCGTTGAGGCGGGTATGAACACTGAAGCTTTCTTT.

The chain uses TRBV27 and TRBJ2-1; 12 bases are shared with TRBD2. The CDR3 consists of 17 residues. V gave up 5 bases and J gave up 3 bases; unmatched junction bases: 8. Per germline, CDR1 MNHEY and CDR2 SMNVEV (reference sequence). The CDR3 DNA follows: TGTGCCAGCAGTCCGCGACTAGCGGGAGTAAACTACAATGAGCAGTTCTTC. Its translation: CASSPRLAGVNYNEQFF.

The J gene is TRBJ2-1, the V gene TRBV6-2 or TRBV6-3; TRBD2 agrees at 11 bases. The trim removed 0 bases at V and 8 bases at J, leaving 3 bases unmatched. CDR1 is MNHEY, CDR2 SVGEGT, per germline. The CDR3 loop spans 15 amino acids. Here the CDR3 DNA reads TGTGCCAGCAGTTACTCAACTAGCGGGGGAGATGAGCAGTTCTTC. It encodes CASSYSTSGGDEQFF.

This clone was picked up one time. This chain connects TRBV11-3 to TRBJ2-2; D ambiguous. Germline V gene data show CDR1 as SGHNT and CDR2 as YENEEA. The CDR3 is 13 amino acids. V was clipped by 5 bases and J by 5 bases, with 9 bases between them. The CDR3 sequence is CASSPSQTGELFF. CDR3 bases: TGTGCCAGCAGCCCAAGTCAGACCGGGGAGCTGTTTTTT.

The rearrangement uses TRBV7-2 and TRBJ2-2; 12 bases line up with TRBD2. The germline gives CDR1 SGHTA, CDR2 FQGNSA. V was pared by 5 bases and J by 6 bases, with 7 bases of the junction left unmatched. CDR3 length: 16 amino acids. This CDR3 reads CASSPRLAGDSGELFF. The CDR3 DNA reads TGTGCCAGCAGCCCCCGACTAGCGGGGGATTCCGGGGAGCTGTTTTTT.

CDR3 sequence (DNA): TGTGCCAGCAGGGAATTCGGGACTAGAAGTGGCGATGAGCAGTTCTTC. Its protein is CASREFGTRSGDEQFF. The chain is built from TRBV6-1 and TRBJ2-1, with 8 bases fitting TRBD2. Trimming at V came to 6 bases and at J to 8 bases, leaving 15 bases not matched to a gene. Germline CDR1 is MNHNS and CDR2 is SASEGT. The CDR3 consists of 16 residues.

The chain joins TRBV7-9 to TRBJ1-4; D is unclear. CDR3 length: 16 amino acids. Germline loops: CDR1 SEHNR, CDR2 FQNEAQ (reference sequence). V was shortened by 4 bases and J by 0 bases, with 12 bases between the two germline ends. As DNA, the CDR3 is TGTGCCAGCAGCTCTCCGGGGTGGACAACTAATGAAAAACTGTTTTTT. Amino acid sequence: CASSSPGWTTNEKLFF.

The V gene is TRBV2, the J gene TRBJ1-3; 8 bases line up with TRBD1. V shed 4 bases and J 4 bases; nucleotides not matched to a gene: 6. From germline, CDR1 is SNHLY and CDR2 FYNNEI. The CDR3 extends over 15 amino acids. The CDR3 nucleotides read TGTGCCAGCAGTGCGACAGGGGTAGGGGGAAACACCATATATTTT. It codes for CASSATGVGGNTIYF.

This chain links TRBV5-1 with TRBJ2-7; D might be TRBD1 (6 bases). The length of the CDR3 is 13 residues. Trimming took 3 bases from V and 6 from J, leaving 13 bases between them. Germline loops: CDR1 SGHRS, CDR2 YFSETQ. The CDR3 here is CASSSQGSGEQYF. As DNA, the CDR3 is TGCGCCAGCAGCTCCCAGGGGTCGGGCGAGCAGTACTTC.

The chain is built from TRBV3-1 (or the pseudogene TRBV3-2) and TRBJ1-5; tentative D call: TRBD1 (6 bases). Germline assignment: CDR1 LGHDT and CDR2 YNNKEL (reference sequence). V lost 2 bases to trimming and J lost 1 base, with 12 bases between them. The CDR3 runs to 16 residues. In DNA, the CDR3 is TGTGCCAGCAGCCAAAGGGGGGGAAGGAGCAATCAGCCCCAGCATTTT. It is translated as CASSQRGGRSNQPQHF.

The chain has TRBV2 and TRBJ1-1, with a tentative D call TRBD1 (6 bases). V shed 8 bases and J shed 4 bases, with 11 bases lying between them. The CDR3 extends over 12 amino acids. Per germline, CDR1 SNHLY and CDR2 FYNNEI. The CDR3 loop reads CASYRVITEAFF. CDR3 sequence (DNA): TGTGCCAGCTACAGGGTCATCACTGAAGCTTTCTTT. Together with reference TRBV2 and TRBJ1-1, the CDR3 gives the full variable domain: EPEVTQTPSHQVTQMGQEVILRCVPISNHLYFYWYRQILGQKVEFLVSFYNNEISEKSEIFDDQFSVERPDGSNFTLKIRSTKLEDSAMYFCASYRVITEAFFGQGTRLTVV.

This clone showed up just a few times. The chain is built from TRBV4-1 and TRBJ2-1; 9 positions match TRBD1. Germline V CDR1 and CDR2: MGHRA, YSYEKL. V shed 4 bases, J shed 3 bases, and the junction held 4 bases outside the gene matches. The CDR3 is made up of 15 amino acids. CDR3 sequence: CASSLRQGGYNEQFF. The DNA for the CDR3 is TGCGCCAGCAGCCTGCGACAGGGGGGCTACAATGAGCAGTTCTTC.

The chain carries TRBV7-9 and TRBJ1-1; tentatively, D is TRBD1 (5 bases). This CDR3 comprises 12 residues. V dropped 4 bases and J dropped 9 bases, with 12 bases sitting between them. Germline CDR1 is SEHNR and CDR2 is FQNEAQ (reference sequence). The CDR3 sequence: CASSYGGVKAFF. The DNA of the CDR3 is TGTGCCAGCAGCTACGGAGGGGTGAAAGCTTTCTTT. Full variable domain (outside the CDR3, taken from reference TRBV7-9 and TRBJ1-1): DTGVSQNPRHKITKRGQNVTFRCDPISEHNRLYWYRQTLGQGPEFLTYFQNEAQLEKSRLLSDRFSAERPKGSFSTLEIQRTEQGDSAMYLCASSYGGVKAFFGQGTRLTVV.

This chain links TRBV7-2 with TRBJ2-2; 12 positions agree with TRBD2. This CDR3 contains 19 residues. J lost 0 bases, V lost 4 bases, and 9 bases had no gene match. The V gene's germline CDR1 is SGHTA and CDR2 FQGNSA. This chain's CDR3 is CASSSFWASGRANTGELFF. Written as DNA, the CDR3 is TGTGCCAGCAGCTCCTTCTGGGCTAGCGGGAGGGCGAACACCGGGGAGCTGTTTTTT.

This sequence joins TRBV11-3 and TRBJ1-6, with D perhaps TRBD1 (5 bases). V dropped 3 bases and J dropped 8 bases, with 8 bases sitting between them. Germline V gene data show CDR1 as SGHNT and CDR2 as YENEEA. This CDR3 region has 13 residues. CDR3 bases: TGTGCCAGCAGCTTCACGACAGATTCACCCCTCCACTTT. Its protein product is CASSFTTDSPLHF.

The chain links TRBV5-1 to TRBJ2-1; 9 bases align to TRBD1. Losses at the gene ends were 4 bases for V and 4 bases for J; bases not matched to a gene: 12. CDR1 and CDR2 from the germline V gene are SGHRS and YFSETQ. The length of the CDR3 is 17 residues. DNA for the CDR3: TGCGCCAGCAGCGACGGGACAGGGCGAGGTCGTTACAATGAGCAGTTCTTC. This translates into CASSDGTGRGRYNEQFF.